This TCR beta chain was captured in a study of blood T cell repertoires in COVID-19. Original analysis: Reference gene primer amplification in the assay estimated nucleated cell counts. Only in-frame clones appear in the TCRdb table, and some are missing; sequencing was by immunoSEQ multiplex PCR. Clone size and the V and J calls come from that table; the DNA yielded D and trimming. The table shows around 270,000 clones, with 65% to 90% occurring only once. This receptor was taken from a man aged 30-40 years with active or convalescent COVID-19. The sequenced sample was peripheral blood.

The CDR3 spells CAWSVFQGALTPMNTEAFF. As DNA, the CDR3 is TGTGCCTGGAGTGTATTCCAAGGGGCCCTAACACCCATGAACACTGAAGCTTTCTTT. The chain links TRBV30 to TRBJ1-1; D is possibly TRBD1 (5 bases). Looked up from germline, CDR1 is GTSNPN and CDR2 is SVGIG (reference sequence). With 0 bases removed from V and 0 bases from J, the gap between germline ends came to 23 bases. The CDR3 has 19 amino acids.